The 19 T cell receptor beta chains below all came from one sample that was sequenced in a study of blood T cell repertoires in COVID-19. The protocol was immunoSEQ multiplex PCR, while the TCRdb copy is restricted to in-frame clones and leaves out a portion. Of around 140,000 clones listed, more than 60% are singletons. Material for sequencing was peripheral blood. These TCRs come from a man aged 45-60 years with acute or convalescent COVID-19.

This chain joins TRBV29-1 and TRBJ1-1, with D uncertain. The CDR3 runs 10 residues. Germline V gene sequence: CDR1 SQVTM, CDR2 ANQGSEA. Trimming shortened V by 3 bases and J by 4 bases, and 3 bases separated the two germline ends. CDR3 region: CSVDRTEAFF. Written as DNA, the CDR3 is TGCAGCGTTGATCGCACTGAAGCTTTCTTT.

The V and J genes are TRBV5-1 and TRBJ2-1; D may be TRBD2 (6 bases). This CDR3 region has 13 residues. Germline values: CDR1 SGHRS, CDR2 YFSETQ. The V gene lost 0 bases and the J gene lost 7 bases, with 8 bases spanning the gap. The CDR3 region is CASSLVEGNEQFF. In DNA, the CDR3 is TGCGCCAGCAGCTTGGTGGAGGGTAATGAGCAGTTCTTC.

This clone ranks as medium-sized (0.01 to 0.1%). This chain links TRBV6-4 with TRBJ2-2; TRBD2 aligns across 11 bases. V gave up 2 bases and J gave up 1 base; unmatched junction bases: 0. Germline V CDR1 and CDR2: MRHNA, SNTAGT. The CDR3 loop spans 16 amino acids. CDR3 sequence (DNA): TGTGCCAGCAGTGACGGACTAGCGGGGAACACCGGGGAGCTGTTTTTT. This codes for CASSDGLAGNTGELFF.

CDR3 protein: CASSLSGLNEQFF. The CDR3 DNA reads as TGTGCCAGCAGTCTCTCGGGACTAAATGAGCAGTTCTTC. The rearrangement uses TRBV6-5 and TRBJ2-1; 7 nucleotides match TRBD2. Germline V CDR1 and CDR2: MNHEY, SVGAGI. After removal of 5 bases from V and 7 bases from J, the junction contained 5 bases not matched to a gene. The CDR3 covers 13 residues.

The chain carries TRBV19 and TRBJ1-1; D might be TRBD1 (6 bases). Trimming shortened V by 1 base and J by 4 bases, and 13 bases separated the two germline ends. The CDR3 totals 15 residues. Germline V lookup: CDR1 LNHDA, CDR2 SQIVND (reference sequence). CDR3 DNA sequence: TGTGCCAGTAGTATAGCCGGGGGGCTTGCCACTGAAGCTTTCTTT. Encoded protein: CASSIAGGLATEAFF.

The rearrangement joins TRBV5-1 to TRBJ1-3; D not resolved. Germline V CDR1 and CDR2: SGHRS, YFSETQ. V lost 0 bases, J lost 7 bases, and 11 bases lay in between. The CDR3 loop spans 14 amino acids. CDR3 residues: CASSLAQTSNTIYF. The CDR3 nucleotides are TGCGCCAGCAGCTTGGCACAGACCTCGAACACCATATATTTT.

Here the CDR3 reads CASSLGQGEIGELFF. CDR3 nucleotides: TGCGCCAGCAGCTTGGGACAGGGGGAAATCGGGGAGCTGTTTTTT. The gene calls are TRBV5-1 and TRBJ2-2, with TRBD1 matching over 9 bases. V trimming: 0 bases; J trimming: 7 bases; junction bases outside the gene matches: 4. Germline V CDR1 and CDR2: SGHRS, YFSETQ. The CDR3 is made up of 15 amino acids. The whole variable domain, remainder taken from reference TRBV5-1 and TRBJ2-2, is KAGVTQTPRYLIKTRGQQVTLSCSPISGHRSVSWYQQTPGQGLQFLFEYFSETQRNKGNFPGRFSGRQFSNSRSEMNVSTLELGDSALYLCASSLGQGEIGELFFGEGSRLTVL.

The rearrangement uses TRBV27 and TRBJ2-1; 9 bases are a match to TRBD2. Looked up from germline, CDR1 is MNHEY and CDR2 is SMNVEV (reference sequence). The CDR3 extends over 15 amino acids. Germline trimming cut 5 bases from V and 4 bases from J; bases unmatched to any gene: 6. The CDR3 DNA sequence: TGTGCCAGCAGTCTAGGGAGCGGGGGGTACAATGAGCAGTTCTTC. Its protein product is CASSLGSGGYNEQFF.

V is TRBV7-9 and J is TRBJ1-4; 7 nucleotides match TRBD1. The CDR3 runs 13 residues. Germline-derived CDR1 and CDR2 are SEHNR and FQNEAQ (reference sequence). Losses at the gene ends were 3 bases for V and 10 bases for J; bases not matched to a gene: 5. CDR3 in amino acids: CASSLEGAGKLFF. Written as DNA, the CDR3 is TGTGCCAGCAGCTTGGAGGGGGCTGGAAAACTGTTTTTT. Filled out from reference TRBV7-9 and TRBJ1-4, the complete variable domain reads DTGVSQNPRHKITKRGQNVTFRCDPISEHNRLYWYRQTLGQGPEFLTYFQNEAQLEKSRLLSDRFSAERPKGSFSTLEIQRTEQGDSAMYLCASSLEGAGKLFFGSGTQLSVL.

The rearrangement uses TRBV5-1 and TRBJ1-6; D unclear. The CDR3 is made up of 14 amino acids. Deletions cut 2 bases from V and 3 bases from J, with 6 bases between. CDR1 is SGHRS, CDR2 YFSETQ, per germline. CDR3 DNA sequence: TGCGCCAGCAGCTTAGAGGGCTATAATTCACCCCTCCACTTT. Translation: CASSLEGYNSPLHF.

This clone was recorded once. This chain connects TRBV18 to TRBJ1-2, with 7 bases fitting TRBD1. CDR1 is KGHSH, CDR2 LQKENI, per germline. The CDR3 has 14 amino acids. V trimming: 3 bases; J trimming: 11 bases; junction bases outside the gene matches: 12. The CDR3 region is CASSPSQGDREYTF. CDR3 DNA sequence: TGTGCCAGCTCACCTTCGCAAGGAGACAGGGAGTACACCTTC.

This chain connects TRBV15 to TRBJ1-3, with a weak D call TRBD1 (5 bases). The V and J ends lost 1 base and 0 bases respectively, with 7 bases between them. Germline V lookup: CDR1 LNHNV, CDR2 YYDKDF (reference sequence). This CDR3 region has 15 residues. This CDR3 reads CATSRVRGSGNTIYF. The CDR3 DNA sequence: TGTGCCACCAGCAGAGTTAGGGGCTCTGGAAACACCATATATTTT.

This chain connects TRBV19 to TRBJ2-1, with TRBD2 matching over 9 bases. Germline assignment: CDR1 LNHDA and CDR2 SQIVND (reference sequence). The CDR3 totals 18 residues. V gave up 1 base and J gave up 0 bases; unmatched junction bases: 7. Here the CDR3 DNA reads TGTGCCAGTAGTATAGTTAGACTAGCGGCGATCTCCTACAATGAGCAGTTCTTC. The encoded protein is CASSIVRLAAISYNEQFF.

The genes are TRBV27 and TRBJ1-2, with TRBD1 identical over 10 bases. The germline V gene has CDR1 MNHEY and CDR2 SMNVEV (reference sequence). J lost 3 bases, V lost 5 bases, and 6 bases had no gene match. The CDR3 contains 15 residues. CDR3 nucleotide sequence: TGTGCCAGCAGTCCCGAGACAGGGGGCGACTATGGCTACACCTTC. Encoded protein: CASSPETGGDYGYTF.

The chain couples TRBV6-5 to TRBJ1-2, with D hard to call. This CDR3 spans 13 amino acids. The ends were cut back, 5 bases at V and 2 bases at J, with 9 bases in the middle. Germline V gene data show CDR1 as MNHEY and CDR2 as SVGAGI. The CDR3 nucleotides are TGTGCCAGCAGTCACCGGGAGAACTATGGCTACACCTTC. Protein sequence: CASSHRENYGYTF.

The chain joins TRBV6-5 to TRBJ2-7; weak D call: TRBD1 (5 bases). The V end was cut by 7 bases, the J end by 6 bases, with 13 bases between. CDR3 length: 12 residues. Germline CDR1 is MNHEY and CDR2 is SVGAGI. The CDR3 DNA follows: TGTGCCAGCACAGGGTCCTCGGGCGAGCAGTACGTC. It translates to CASTGSSGEQYV.

The chain links TRBV7-8 to TRBJ1-3, with a weak D call TRBD1 (5 bases). V was trimmed by 0 bases and J by 0 bases, leaving 15 bases between them. Germline CDR1 reads SGHVS; CDR2 reads FQNEAQ. The CDR3 spans 18 residues. CDR3 bases: TGTGCCAGCAGCTTAGCTGGGCAGGGTACTACCTCTGGAAACACCATATATTTT. Its protein is CASSLAGQGTTSGNTIYF.

This clone was seen only a few times. The V and J genes are TRBV29-1 and TRBJ2-3; unclear D gene. The CDR3 sequence is 11 residues long. From germline, CDR1 is SQVTM and CDR2 ANQGSEA. V was pared by 4 bases and J by 2 bases, with 4 bases between. CDR3 bases: TGCAGCGTTGGACACACAGATACGCAGTATTTT. Its translation: CSVGHTDTQYF.

V gene TRBV14 combines with J gene TRBJ2-4, with 10 bases fitting TRBD2. Germline V gene data show CDR1 as SGHDN and CDR2 as FVKESK. This CDR3 is 12 amino acids long. J lost 13 bases, V lost 1 base, and 1 base had no gene match. The CDR3 bases are TGTGCCAGCAGCCAAGGGGGACTAGCGCAGTACTTC. Its translation is CASSQGGLAQYF. Supplemented by reference TRBV14 and TRBJ2-4, the full variable domain reads EAGVTQFPSHSVIEKGQTVTLRCDPISGHDNLYWYRRVMGKEIKFLLHFVKESKQDESGMPNNRFLAERTGGTYSTLKVQPAELEDSGVYFCASSQGGLAQYFGAGTRLSVL.